This T cell receptor (beta chain) derives from a study of blood T cell repertoires in COVID-19. Participants came from 20 to 25 US areas, aged about 18 to 89 years. The germline CDR1 and CDR2 sequences are SNHLY and FYNNEI. The CDR3 runs to 16 residues. Trimming took off 10 bases at V and 6 bases at J, with 24 bases between the two ends. Here immunoSEQ multiplex PCR was the method, and the copy in TCRdb shows in-frame clones only, minus some. The sample has 220,000 or so clones; 90% are singletons. This chain uses TRBV2 with TRBJ1-4, with D maybe TRBD1 (5 bases). This TCR came from a man between 25 and 39 years old who had been exposed to COVID-19. The sequenced sample consisted of PBMCs or T cells enriched from blood (not recorded which). The CDR3 loop reads CATQSIGPGGDEKLFF. The DNA for the CDR3 is TGTGCCACCCAGAGCATCGGGCCCGGGGGGGATGAAAAACTGTTTTTT.